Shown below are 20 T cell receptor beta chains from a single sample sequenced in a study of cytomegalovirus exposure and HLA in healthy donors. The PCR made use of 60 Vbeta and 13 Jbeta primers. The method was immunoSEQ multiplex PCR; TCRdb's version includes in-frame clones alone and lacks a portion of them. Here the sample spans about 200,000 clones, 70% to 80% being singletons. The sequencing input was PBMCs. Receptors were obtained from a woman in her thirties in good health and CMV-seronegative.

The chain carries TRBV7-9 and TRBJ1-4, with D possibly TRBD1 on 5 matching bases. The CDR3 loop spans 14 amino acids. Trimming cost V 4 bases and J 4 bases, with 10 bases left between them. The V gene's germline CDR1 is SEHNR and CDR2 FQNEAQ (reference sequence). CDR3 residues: CASSYRQSNEKLFF. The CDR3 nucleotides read TGTGCCAGCAGCTACCGACAGAGTAATGAAAAACTGTTTTTT.

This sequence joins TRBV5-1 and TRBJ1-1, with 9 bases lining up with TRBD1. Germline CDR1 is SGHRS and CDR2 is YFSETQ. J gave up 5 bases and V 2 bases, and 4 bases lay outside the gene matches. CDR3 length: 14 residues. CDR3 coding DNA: TGCGCCAGCAGCTTATTCGGGACAGGGACTGAAGCTTTCTTT. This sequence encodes CASSLFGTGTEAFF.

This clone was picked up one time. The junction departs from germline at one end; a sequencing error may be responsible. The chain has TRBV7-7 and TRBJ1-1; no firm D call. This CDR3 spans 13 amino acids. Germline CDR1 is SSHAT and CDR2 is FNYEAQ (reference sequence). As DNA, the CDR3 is TGTGCTAGCAGCTTTTCTCTGGCTACTGAAGCTTTCTTT. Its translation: CASSFSLATEAFF.

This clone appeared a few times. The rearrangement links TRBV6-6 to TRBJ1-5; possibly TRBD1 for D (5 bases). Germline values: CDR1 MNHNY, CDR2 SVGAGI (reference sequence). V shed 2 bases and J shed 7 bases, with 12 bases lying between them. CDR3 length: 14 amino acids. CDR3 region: CASSYGGGRQPQHF. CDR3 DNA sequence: TGTGCCAGCAGTTACGGCGGGGGGAGACAGCCCCAGCATTTT.

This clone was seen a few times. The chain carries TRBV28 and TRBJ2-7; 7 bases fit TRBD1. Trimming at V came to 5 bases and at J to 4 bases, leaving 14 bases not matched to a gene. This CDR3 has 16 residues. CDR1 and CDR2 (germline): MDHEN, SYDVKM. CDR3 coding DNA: TGTGCCAGCAGTCCCACAGGGGTGGAATACCCTTACGAGCAGTACTTC. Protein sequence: CASSPTGVEYPYEQYF.

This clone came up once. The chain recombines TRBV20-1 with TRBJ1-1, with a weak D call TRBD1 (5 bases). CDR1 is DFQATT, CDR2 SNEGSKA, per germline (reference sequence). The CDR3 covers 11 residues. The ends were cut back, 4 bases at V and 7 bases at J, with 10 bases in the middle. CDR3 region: CSAMGHREAFF. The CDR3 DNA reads TGCAGTGCTATGGGGCACCGTGAAGCTTTCTTT.

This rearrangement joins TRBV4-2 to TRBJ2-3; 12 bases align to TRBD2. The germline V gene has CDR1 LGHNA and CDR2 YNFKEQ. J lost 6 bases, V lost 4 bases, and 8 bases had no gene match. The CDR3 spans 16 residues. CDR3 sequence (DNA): TGTGCCAGCAGCCCTCGACTAGCGGGAGCCGGGGATACGCAGTATTTT. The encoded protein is CASSPRLAGAGDTQYF.

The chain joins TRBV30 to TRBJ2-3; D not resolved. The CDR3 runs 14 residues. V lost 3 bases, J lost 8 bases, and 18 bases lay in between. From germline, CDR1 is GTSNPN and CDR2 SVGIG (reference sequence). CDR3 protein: CAWSATRTSGTQYF. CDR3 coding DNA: TGTGCCTGGAGCGCAACCCGTACGAGTGGTACGCAGTATTTT.

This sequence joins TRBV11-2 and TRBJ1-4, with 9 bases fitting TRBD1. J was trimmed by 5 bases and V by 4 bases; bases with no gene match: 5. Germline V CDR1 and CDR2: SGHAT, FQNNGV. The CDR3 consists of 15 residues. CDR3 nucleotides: TGTGCCAGCAGCTCACGGGACAGGGAAAATGAAAAACTGTTTTTT. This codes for CASSSRDRENEKLFF.

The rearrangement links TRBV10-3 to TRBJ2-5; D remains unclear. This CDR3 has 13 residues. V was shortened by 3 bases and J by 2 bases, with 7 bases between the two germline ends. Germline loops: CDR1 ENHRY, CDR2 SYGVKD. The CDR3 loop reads CAISDSSQETQYF. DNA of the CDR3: TGTGCCATCAGTGACAGTTCTCAAGAGACCCAGTACTTC.

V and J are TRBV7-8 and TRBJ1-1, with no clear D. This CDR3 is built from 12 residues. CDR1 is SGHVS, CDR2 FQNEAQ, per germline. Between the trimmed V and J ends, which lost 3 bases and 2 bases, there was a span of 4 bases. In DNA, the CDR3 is TGTGCCAGCAGCTTGAGCAACACTGAAGCTTTCTTT. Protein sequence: CASSLSNTEAFF.

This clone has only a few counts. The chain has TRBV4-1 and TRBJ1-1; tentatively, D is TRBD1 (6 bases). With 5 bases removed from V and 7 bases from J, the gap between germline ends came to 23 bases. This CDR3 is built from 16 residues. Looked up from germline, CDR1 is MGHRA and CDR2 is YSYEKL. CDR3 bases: TGCGCCAGCAGCTCCCCACTAACCGGGACAACGAATGAAGCTTTCTTT. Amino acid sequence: CASSSPLTGTTNEAFF.

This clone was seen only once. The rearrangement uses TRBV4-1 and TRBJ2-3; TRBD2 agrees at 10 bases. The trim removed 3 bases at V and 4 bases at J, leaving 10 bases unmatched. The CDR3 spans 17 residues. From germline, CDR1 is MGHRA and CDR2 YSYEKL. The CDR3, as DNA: TGCGCCAGCAGCCACCCAACAAGCGGGGGGGCCCCAGATACGCAGTATTTT. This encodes CASSHPTSGGAPDTQYF.

The CDR3 DNA sequence: TGTGCCTGGAGTGTTTGGAGAAGCTCGAACTATGGCTACACCTTC. Encoded protein: CAWSVWRSSNYGYTF. V gene TRBV30 combines with J gene TRBJ1-2; D not certain. This CDR3 comprises 15 residues. Trimming took 0 bases from V and 2 from J, leaving 13 bases between them. The germline V gene encodes CDR1 GTSNPN and CDR2 SVGIG (reference sequence).

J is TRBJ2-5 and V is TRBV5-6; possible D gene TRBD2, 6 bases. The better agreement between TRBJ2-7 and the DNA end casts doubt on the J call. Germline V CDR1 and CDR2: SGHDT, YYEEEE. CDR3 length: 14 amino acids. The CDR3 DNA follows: TGTGCCAGCAGCTTAGGAGGGTACCCCTACGAGCAGTACTTC. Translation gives CASSLGGYPYEQYF.

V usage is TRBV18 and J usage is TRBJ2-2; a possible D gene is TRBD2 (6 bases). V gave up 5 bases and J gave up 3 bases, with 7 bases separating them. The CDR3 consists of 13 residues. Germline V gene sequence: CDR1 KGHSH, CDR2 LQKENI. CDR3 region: CASSGGDTGELFF. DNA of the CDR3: TGTGCCAGCTCAGGAGGGGACACCGGGGAGCTGTTTTTT.

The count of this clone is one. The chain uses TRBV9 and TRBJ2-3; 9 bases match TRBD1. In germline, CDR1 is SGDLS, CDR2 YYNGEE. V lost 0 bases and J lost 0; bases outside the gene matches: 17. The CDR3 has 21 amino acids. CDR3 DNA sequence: TGTGCCAGCAGCGTAGGGTGGAGGGGGACAGGGTGGTTGTCTAGCACAGATACGCAGTATTTT. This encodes CASSVGWRGTGWLSSTDTQYF.

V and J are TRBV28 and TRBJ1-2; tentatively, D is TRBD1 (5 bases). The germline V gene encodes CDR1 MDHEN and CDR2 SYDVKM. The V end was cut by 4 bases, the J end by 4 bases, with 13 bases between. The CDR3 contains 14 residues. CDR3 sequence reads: CASSWGRFSYGYTF. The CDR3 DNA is TGTGCCAGCAGTTGGGGCAGATTCTCCTATGGCTACACCTTC.

CDR3 sequence: CASSFFEGVDTQYF. CDR3 in DNA: TGCGCCAGCAGCTTCTTCGAAGGGGTCGATACGCAGTATTTT. V is TRBV4-1 and J is TRBJ2-3; D might be TRBD1 (5 bases). The V and J ends lost 5 bases and 6 bases respectively, with 15 bases between them. Germline V CDR1 and CDR2: MGHRA, YSYEKL. This CDR3 contains 14 residues.

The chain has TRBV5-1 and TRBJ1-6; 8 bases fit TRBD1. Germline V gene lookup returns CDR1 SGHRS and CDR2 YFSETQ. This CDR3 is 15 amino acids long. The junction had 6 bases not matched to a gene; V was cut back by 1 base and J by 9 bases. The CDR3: CASSLTTGVGSPLHF. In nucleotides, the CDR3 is TGCGCCAGCAGCTTGACGACAGGGGTCGGTTCACCCCTCCACTTT.